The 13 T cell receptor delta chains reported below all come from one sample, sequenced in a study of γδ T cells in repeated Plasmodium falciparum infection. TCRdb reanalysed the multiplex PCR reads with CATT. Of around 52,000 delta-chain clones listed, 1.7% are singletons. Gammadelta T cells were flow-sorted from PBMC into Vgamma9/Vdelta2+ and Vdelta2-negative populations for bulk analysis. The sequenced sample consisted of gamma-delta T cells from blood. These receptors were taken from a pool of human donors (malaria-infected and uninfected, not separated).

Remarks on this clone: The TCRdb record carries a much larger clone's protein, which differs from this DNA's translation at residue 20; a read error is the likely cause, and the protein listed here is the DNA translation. The CDR3 DNA sequence: TGTGCCTTCCGACTAATCAATTTGAGGGGGATTGGCCACTCCTTCCTCCTGGCAGCACACCTCTTCTTT. Translation gives CAFRLINLRGIGHSFLLAAHLFF. Here the V gene is TRDV3, but the J gene went uncalled; no check of the table's D call, TRDD3, against the DNA was made. Per germline, CDR1 TVYSNPD and CDR2 GDNSRS (reference sequence). CDR3 length: 23 residues.

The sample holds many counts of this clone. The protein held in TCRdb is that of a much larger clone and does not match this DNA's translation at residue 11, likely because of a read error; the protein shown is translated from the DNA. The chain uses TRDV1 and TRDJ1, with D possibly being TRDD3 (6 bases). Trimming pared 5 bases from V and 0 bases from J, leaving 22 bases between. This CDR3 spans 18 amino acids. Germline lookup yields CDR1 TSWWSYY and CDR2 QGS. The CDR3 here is CALGKISGGWQYTDKLIF. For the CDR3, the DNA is TGTGCTCTTGGGAAAATAAGTGGGGGGTGGCAGTACACCGATAAACTCATCTTT.

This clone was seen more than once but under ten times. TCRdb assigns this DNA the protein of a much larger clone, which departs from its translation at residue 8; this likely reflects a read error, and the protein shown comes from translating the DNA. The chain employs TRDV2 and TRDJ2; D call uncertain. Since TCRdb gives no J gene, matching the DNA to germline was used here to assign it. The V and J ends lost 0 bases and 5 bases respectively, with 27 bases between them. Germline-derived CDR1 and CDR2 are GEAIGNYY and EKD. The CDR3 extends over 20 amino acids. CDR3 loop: CACDTVFRGEGGTTTAQLFF. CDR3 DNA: TGTGCCTGTGACACCGTGTTCCGGGGTGAAGGCGGTACGACAACAGCACAACTCTTCTTT.

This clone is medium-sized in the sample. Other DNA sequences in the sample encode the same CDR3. CDR3 DNA sequence: TGTGCTCTTGGGGAAATTTGGGGTGCGTCCTACCCCCAGTACTGGGGGATACATCGTTGTGACACCGATAAACTCATCTTT. Encoded protein: CALGEIWGASYPQYWGIHRCDTDKLIF. This chain uses TRDV1 with TRDJ1; 12 bases map to TRDD3. Trimming cost V 2 bases and J 0 bases; bases outside gene matches: 34. The germline CDR1 and CDR2 sequences are TSWWSYY and QGS. The CDR3 sequence is 27 residues long.

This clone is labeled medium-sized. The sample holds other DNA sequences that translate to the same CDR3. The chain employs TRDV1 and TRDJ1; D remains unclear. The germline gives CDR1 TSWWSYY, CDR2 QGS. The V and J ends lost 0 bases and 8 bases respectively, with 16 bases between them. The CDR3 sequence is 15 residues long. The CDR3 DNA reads TGTGCTCTTGGGGAACTCCGTCTGCTGAGGGCAAAACTCATCTTT. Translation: CALGELRLLRAKLIF.

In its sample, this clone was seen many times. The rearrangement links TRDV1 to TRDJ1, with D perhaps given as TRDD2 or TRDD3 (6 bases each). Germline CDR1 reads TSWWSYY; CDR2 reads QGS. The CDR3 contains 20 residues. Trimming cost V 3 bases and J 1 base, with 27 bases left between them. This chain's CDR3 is CALGDPSPPYWAPLTDKLIF. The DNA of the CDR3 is TGTGCTCTTGGGGATCCTTCCCCCCCTTACTGGGCCCCGCTCACCGATAAACTCATCTTT.

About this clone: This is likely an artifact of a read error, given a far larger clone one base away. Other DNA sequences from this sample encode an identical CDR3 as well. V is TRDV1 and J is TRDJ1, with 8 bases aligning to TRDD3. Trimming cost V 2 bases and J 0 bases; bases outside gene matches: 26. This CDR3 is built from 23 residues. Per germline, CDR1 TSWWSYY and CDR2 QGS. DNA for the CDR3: TGTGCTCTTGGGGAAAAATCCACGTTCGGTCCTCTACTGGGGGCCAAATACACCGATAAACTCATCTTT. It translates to CALGEKSTFGPLLGAKYTDKLIF.

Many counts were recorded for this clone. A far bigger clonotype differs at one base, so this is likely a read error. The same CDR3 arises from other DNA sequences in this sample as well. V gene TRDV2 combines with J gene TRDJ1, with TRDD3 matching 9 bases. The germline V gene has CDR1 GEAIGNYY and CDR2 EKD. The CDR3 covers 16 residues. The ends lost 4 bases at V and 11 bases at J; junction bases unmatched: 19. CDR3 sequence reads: CACDTLTGGPDFMLIF. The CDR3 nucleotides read TGTGCCTGTGATACTCTTACTGGGGGACCAGACTTCATGCTCATCTTT.

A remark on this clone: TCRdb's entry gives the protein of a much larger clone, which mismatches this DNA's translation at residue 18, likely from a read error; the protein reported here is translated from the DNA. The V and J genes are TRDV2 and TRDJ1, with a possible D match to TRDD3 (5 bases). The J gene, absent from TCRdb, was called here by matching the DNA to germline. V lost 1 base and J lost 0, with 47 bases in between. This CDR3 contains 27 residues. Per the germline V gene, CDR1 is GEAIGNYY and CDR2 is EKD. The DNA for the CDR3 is TGTGCCTGTGACACATCTCTCCTGAGAATGGGATCACAGGAGGACCCAAAATCGACTCTCTACACCGATAAACTCATCTTT. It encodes CACDTSLLRMGSQEDPKSTLYTDKLIF.

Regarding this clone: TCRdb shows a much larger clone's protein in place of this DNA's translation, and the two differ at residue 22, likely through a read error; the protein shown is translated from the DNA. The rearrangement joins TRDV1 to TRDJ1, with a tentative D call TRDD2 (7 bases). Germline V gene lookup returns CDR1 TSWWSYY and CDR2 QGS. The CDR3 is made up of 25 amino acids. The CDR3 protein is CALGELQRYVFLAPTGNYTTDELIF. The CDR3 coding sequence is TGTGCTCTTGGGGAGCTACAAAGGTACGTCTTCCTAGCTCCTACTGGGAACTATACTACCGATGAACTCATCTTT.

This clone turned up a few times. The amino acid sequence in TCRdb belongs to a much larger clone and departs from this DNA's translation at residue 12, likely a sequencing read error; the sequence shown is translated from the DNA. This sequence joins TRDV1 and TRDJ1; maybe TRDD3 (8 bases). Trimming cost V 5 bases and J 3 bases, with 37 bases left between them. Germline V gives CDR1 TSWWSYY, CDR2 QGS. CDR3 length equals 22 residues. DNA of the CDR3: TGTGCTCTTGGGTCTCTGATTCCTTCCTCCCTAGACTGGGGGTCTCCTCCCGATAAACTCATCTTT. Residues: CALGSLIPSSLDWGSPPDKLIF.

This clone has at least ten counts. CDR3 loop: CAFKSPIPHWGIRKTDKLIF. The CDR3 DNA reads TGTGCCTTTAAAAGCCCCATCCCTCACTGGGGGATACGAAAGACCGATAAACTCATCTTT. V gene TRDV3 combines with J gene TRDJ1; 13 bases align to TRDD3. The CDR3 consists of 20 residues. J gave up 2 bases and V 1 base, and 19 bases lay outside the gene matches. Germline V gene lookup returns CDR1 TVYSNPD and CDR2 GDNSRS (reference sequence).

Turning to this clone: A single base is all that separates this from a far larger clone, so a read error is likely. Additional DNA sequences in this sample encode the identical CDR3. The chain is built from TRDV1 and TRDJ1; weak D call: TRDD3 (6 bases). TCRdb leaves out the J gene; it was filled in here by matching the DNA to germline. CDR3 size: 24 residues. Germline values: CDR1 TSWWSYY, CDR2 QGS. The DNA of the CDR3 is TGTGCTCTTGGGGAACGGTCCTTCTCAAGATCCTGGGCTGGGGCCTCACTAAAAACCGACAAACTCATCTTT. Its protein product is CALGERSFSRSWAGASLKTDKLIF.